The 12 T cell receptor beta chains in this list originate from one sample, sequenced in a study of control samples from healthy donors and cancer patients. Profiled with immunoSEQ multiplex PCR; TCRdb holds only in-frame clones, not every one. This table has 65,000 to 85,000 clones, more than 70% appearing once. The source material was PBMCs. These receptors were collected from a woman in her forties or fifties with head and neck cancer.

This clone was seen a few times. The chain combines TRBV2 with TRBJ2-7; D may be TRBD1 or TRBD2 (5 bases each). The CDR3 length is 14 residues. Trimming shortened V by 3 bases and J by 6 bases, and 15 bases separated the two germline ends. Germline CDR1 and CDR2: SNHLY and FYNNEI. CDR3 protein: CASSDPEEGREQYF. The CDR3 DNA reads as TGTGCCAGCAGTGATCCCGAAGAGGGGCGCGAGCAGTACTTC.

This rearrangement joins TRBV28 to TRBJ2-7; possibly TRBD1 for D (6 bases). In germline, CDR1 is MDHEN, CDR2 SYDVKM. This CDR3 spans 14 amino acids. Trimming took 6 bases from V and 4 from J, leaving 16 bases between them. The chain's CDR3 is CASRPPGQTYEQYF. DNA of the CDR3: TGTGCCAGCAGACCCCCGGGACAAACATACGAGCAGTACTTC.

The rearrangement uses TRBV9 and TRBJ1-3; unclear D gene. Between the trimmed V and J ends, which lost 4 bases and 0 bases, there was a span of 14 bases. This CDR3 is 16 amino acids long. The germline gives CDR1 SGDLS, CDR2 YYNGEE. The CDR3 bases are TGTGCCAGCAGCTCCCCTCGACATTCCTCTGGAAACACCATATATTTT. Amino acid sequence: CASSSPRHSSGNTIYF.

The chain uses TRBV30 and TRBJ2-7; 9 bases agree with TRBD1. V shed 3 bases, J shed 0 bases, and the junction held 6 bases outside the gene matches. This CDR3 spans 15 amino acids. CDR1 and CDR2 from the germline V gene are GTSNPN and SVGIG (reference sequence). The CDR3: CAWSLGQGSSYEQYF. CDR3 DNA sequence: TGTGCCTGGAGCTTAGGACAGGGGAGCTCCTACGAGCAGTACTTC.

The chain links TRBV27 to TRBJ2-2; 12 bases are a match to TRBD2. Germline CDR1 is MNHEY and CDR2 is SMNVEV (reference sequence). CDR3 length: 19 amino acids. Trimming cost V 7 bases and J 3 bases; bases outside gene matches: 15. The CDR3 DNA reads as TGTGCCAGCACCCTAGGCCTAGCGGGGGGGGCGGTAGACACCGGGGAGCTGTTTTTT. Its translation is CASTLGLAGGAVDTGELFF.

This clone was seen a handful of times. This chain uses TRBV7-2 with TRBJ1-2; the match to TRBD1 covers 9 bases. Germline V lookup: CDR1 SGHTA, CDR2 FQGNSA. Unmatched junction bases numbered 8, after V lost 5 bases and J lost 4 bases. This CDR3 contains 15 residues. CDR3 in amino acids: CASSTRTGVGYGYTF. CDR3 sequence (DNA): TGTGCCAGCAGCACCAGGACAGGGGTAGGCTATGGCTACACCTTC.

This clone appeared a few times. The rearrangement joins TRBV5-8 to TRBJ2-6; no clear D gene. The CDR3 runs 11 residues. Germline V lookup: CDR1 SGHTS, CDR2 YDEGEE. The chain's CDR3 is CVEAGANVLTF. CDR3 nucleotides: TGTGTTGAGGCTGGGGCCAACGTCCTGACTTTC.

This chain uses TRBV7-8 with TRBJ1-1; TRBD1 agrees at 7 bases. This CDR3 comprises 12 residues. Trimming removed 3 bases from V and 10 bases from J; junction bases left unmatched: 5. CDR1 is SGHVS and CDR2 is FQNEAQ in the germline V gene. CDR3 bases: TGTGCCAGCAGCTTGTTGACAGGGCCAGCTTTCTTT. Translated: CASSLLTGPAFF.

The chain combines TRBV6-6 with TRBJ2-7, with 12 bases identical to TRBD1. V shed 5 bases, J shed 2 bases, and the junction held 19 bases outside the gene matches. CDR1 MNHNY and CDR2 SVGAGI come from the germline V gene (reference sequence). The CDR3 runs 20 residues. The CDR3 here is CASSRSVPGQGASVTYEQYF. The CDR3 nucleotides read TGTGCCAGCAGTAGATCGGTCCCGGGACAGGGGGCCTCCGTGACCTACGAGCAGTACTTC.

The CDR3 here is CASSLRGGSYNEQFF. The CDR3 bases are TGTGCCAGCAGTTTACGCGGGGGGTCCTACAATGAGCAGTTCTTC. The chain couples TRBV28 to TRBJ2-1; 8 bases are shared with TRBD2. The trim removed 2 bases at V and 1 base at J, leaving 1 base unmatched. The CDR3 loop spans 15 amino acids. Germline V gene lookup returns CDR1 MDHEN and CDR2 SYDVKM.

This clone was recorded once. The CDR3 nucleotides are TGTGCCACTACCGACAGGCCCTCGAACACCGGGGAGCTGTTTTTT. Translation gives CATTDRPSNTGELFF. The chain uses TRBV7-9 and TRBJ2-2; the D gene is possibly TRBD1 (6 bases). The CDR3 sequence is 15 residues long. CDR1 is SEHNR and CDR2 is FQNEAQ in the germline V gene (reference sequence). The V end was cut by 10 bases, the J end by 0 bases, with 15 bases between. Looking up the rest from reference TRBV7-9 and TRBJ2-2 gives the full variable domain: DTGVSQNPRHKITKRGQNVTFRCDPISEHNRLYWYRQTLGQGPEFLTYFQNEAQLEKSRLLSDRFSAERPKGSFSTLEIQRTEQGDSAMYLCATTDRPSNTGELFFGEGSRLTVL.

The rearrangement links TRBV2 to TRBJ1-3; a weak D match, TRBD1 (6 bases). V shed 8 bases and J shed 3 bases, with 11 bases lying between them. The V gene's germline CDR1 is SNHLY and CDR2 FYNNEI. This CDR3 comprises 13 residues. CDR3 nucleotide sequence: TGTGCCAGCCACAGGGCCGTTGGAAACACCATATATTTT. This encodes CASHRAVGNTIYF.